The 28 T cell receptor beta chains reported below all come from one sample, sequenced in a study of T cell responses to AZD1222 COVID-19 vaccine. Produced via immunoSEQ multiplex PCR; TCRdb's table is partial and in-frame only. Here the sample spans 100,000 to 150,000 clones, 80% to 95% being singletons. The sample in question was peripheral blood, obtained 28 days after the second AZD1222 dose. The receptors derive from an adult who received the AZD1222 COVID-19 vaccine.

The V call is TRBV15, the J call TRBJ1-2; possibly TRBD1 for D (5 bases). The CDR3 covers 18 residues. V lost 0 bases and J 4 bases, leaving 21 bases between the germline ends. Germline CDR1 LNHNV, CDR2 YYDKDF (reference sequence). The DNA of the CDR3 is TGTGCCACCAGCAGAGATGAAGGGCCGGTCAACACAGGCTATGGCTACACCTTC. It encodes CATSRDEGPVNTGYGYTF. Full variable domain (outside the CDR3, taken from reference TRBV15 and TRBJ1-2): DAMVIQNPRYQVTQFGKPVTLSCSQTLNHNVMYWYQQKSSQAPKLLFHYYDKDFNNEADTPDNFQSRRPNTSFCFLDIRSPGLGDTAMYLCATSRDEGPVNTGYGYTFGSGTRLTVV.

The chain is built from TRBV12-3 or TRBV12-4 and TRBJ1-5; D is possibly TRBD1 (5 bases). The CDR3 runs to 13 residues. V lost 5 bases and J 6 bases, leaving 11 bases between the germline ends. Written as DNA, the CDR3 is TGTGCCAGCAGTAGGGAGGGGAGTCAGCCCCAGCATTTT. Protein sequence: CASSREGSQPQHF.

The chain links TRBV2 to TRBJ1-2; TRBD1 matches at 7 bases. The V gene's germline CDR1 is SNHLY and CDR2 FYNNEI. Germline trimming cut 8 bases from V and 4 bases from J; bases unmatched to any gene: 13. This CDR3 contains 15 residues. Here the CDR3 DNA reads TGTGCCAGCCGATTCATTACAGGGGCGGGCTATGGCTACACCTTC. The encoded protein is CASRFITGAGYGYTF.

The chain is built from TRBV7-9 and TRBJ2-1; TRBD2 agrees at 12 bases. Germline values: CDR1 SEHNR, CDR2 FQNEAQ (reference sequence). CDR3 length equals 16 residues. V lost 5 bases, J lost 7 bases, and 9 bases stayed unmatched. Here the CDR3 reads CASSVVRTSGKNEQFF. CDR3 nucleotide sequence: TGTGCCAGCAGCGTCGTTCGGACTAGCGGGAAGAATGAGCAGTTCTTC. Full variable domain (missing parts from reference TRBV7-9 and TRBJ2-1): DTGVSQNPRHKITKRGQNVTFRCDPISEHNRLYWYRQTLGQGPEFLTYFQNEAQLEKSRLLSDRFSAERPKGSFSTLEIQRTEQGDSAMYLCASSVVRTSGKNEQFFGPGTRLTVL.

The chain links TRBV3-1 (or the pseudogene TRBV3-2) to TRBJ1-5; possible D gene TRBD1, 5 bases. The CDR3 covers 17 residues. Germline CDR1 reads LGHDT; CDR2 reads YNNKEL (reference sequence). With 4 bases removed from V and 6 bases from J, the gap between germline ends came to 22 bases. CDR3 residues: CASSPSAGGTRIQPQHF. The DNA for the CDR3 is TGTGCCAGCAGCCCTAGCGCAGGAGGGACGAGGATTCAGCCCCAGCATTTT.

The rearrangement joins TRBV4-3 to TRBJ1-6, with D uncertain. Trimming removed 0 bases at V and 9 bases at J, with 6 bases between. In germline, CDR1 is LGHNA, CDR2 YSLEER. This CDR3 has 13 residues. This CDR3 is CASSQDGVSPLHF. CDR3 DNA: TGCGCCAGCAGCCAAGACGGGGTTTCACCCCTCCACTTT.

The chain couples TRBV6-6 to TRBJ2-7, with a possible D match to TRBD2 (6 bases). The CDR3 spans 15 residues. Germline V gene sequence: CDR1 MNHNY, CDR2 SVGAGI (reference sequence). Trimming stripped 5 bases from V and 2 bases from J, with 16 bases between. CDR3 amino acids: CASSTGFGGTYEQYV. CDR3 bases: TGTGCCAGCAGTACCGGGTTTGGGGGGACCTACGAGCAGTACGTC.

This clone appeared once. The chain is built from TRBV7-9 and TRBJ1-1; D call uncertain. The CDR3 is 13 amino acids. V dropped 1 base and J dropped 3 bases, with 6 bases sitting between them. Germline CDR1 SEHNR, CDR2 FQNEAQ (reference sequence). This CDR3 reads CASSLGPDTEAFF. For the CDR3, the DNA is TGTGCCAGCAGCTTAGGACCGGACACTGAAGCTTTCTTT. Based on the CDR3 plus reference TRBV7-9 and TRBJ1-1, the full variable domain is DTGVSQNPRHKITKRGQNVTFRCDPISEHNRLYWYRQTLGQGPEFLTYFQNEAQLEKSRLLSDRFSAERPKGSFSTLEIQRTEQGDSAMYLCASSLGPDTEAFFGQGTRLTVV.

The chain couples TRBV24-1 to TRBJ2-2, with 7 bases aligning to TRBD2. CDR1 and CDR2 (germline): KGHDR, SFDVKD. V shed 7 bases, J shed 4 bases, and the junction held 2 bases outside the gene matches. The CDR3 totals 13 residues. CDR3 sequence (DNA): TGTGCCACCAGACGGACTAGCACCGGGGAGCTGTTTTTT. Translation: CATRRTSTGELFF.

The CDR3 DNA reads as TGCGCCAGCAGCCGCTCCGAGTGGAATGAGCAGTTCTTC. Protein product: CASSRSEWNEQFF. The V and J genes are TRBV5-1 and TRBJ2-1; D call uncertain. Trimming shortened V by 4 bases and J by 7 bases, and 12 bases separated the two germline ends. Germline V CDR1 and CDR2: SGHRS, YFSETQ. The CDR3 sequence is 13 residues long.

The chain is built from TRBV28 and TRBJ2-1; D gene unclear. Germline V gene sequence: CDR1 MDHEN, CDR2 SYDVKM. V dropped 7 bases and J dropped 8 bases, with 9 bases sitting between them. CDR3 length: 11 amino acids. The CDR3: CASTSRYEQFF. The CDR3 coding sequence is TGTGCCAGCACCTCTAGATATGAGCAGTTCTTC.

The J gene is TRBJ2-2, the V gene TRBV19, with 7 bases lining up with TRBD2. Unmatched junction bases numbered 9, after V lost 8 bases and J lost 6 bases. Germline V CDR1 and CDR2: LNHDA, SQIVND (reference sequence). The CDR3 contains 14 residues. CDR3 loop: CASAAGDQPGELFF. CDR3 DNA sequence: TGTGCCAGTGCGGCGGGGGACCAACCCGGGGAGCTGTTTTTT.

The gene calls are TRBV3-1 (or the pseudogene TRBV3-2) and TRBJ2-1, with D possibly being TRBD1 or TRBD2 (5 bases each). Trimming took 1 base from V and 10 from J, leaving 5 bases between them. Germline CDR1 reads LGHDT; CDR2 reads YNNKEL (reference sequence). CDR3 size: 11 residues. The CDR3 sequence: CASSQGGEQFF. CDR3 bases: TGTGCCAGCAGCCAAGGGGGGGAGCAGTTCTTC.

A single count supports this clone. Additional DNA sequences in this sample encode the identical CDR3. This sequence joins TRBV6-5 and TRBJ1-4; D not resolved. CDR1 MNHEY and CDR2 SVGAGI come from the germline V gene. This CDR3 has 13 amino acids. V was cut by 0 bases and J by 8 bases, with 7 bases left in between. The DNA of the CDR3 is TGTGCCAGCAGTTACTCAAGAGGCGAAAAACTGTTTTTT. Its protein product is CASSYSRGEKLFF.

The rearrangement links TRBV7-6 to TRBJ2-5; D is unclear. Trimming took off 5 bases at V and 5 bases at J, with 21 bases between the two ends. The CDR3 extends over 16 amino acids. Germline V gene sequence: CDR1 SGHVS, CDR2 FNYEAQ. The CDR3 nucleotides are TGTGCCAGCAGCCCCACTGGGCAGGCAGGATGGGAGACCCAGTACTTC. It yields the protein CASSPTGQAGWETQYF.

CDR3 residues: CASSPYRGETGNYGYTF. The CDR3 DNA is TGTGCCAGCAGTCCCTATCGCGGGGAGACTGGTAACTATGGCTACACCTTC. V is TRBV6-6 and J is TRBJ1-2; unclear D gene. Germline CDR1 reads MNHNY; CDR2 reads SVGAGI (reference sequence). Trimming removed 5 bases at V and 1 base at J, with 20 bases between. This CDR3 region has 17 residues.

The chain is built from TRBV3-1 (or the pseudogene TRBV3-2) and TRBJ2-3; no firm D call. Germline V lookup: CDR1 LGHDT, CDR2 YNNKEL (reference sequence). With 0 bases removed from V and 2 bases from J, the gap between germline ends came to 9 bases. The CDR3 length is 15 residues. This CDR3 reads CASSQESRLTDTQYF. CDR3 in DNA: TGTGCCAGCAGCCAAGAGTCGCGCCTCACAGATACGCAGTATTTT.

The chain has TRBV2 and TRBJ1-4; D possibly corresponds to TRBD1 (5 bases). CDR1 is SNHLY, CDR2 FYNNEI, per germline. CDR3 length: 14 residues. V was pared by 6 bases and J by 7 bases, with 15 bases between. CDR3 coding DNA: TGTGCCAGCAGACCCGGGACGGATACTGAAAAACTGTTTTTT. Its protein is CASRPGTDTEKLFF.

V and J are TRBV12-3 or TRBV12-4 and TRBJ2-1; tentative D call: TRBD2 (5 bases). Trimming took 3 bases from V and 3 from J, leaving 6 bases between them. There are 13 residues in the CDR3. Written as DNA, the CDR3 is TGTGCCAGCAGTTTCGGGGACTACAATGAGCAGTTCTTC. Its translation: CASSFGDYNEQFF.

The chain uses TRBV2 and TRBJ1-5; no reliable D call. From germline, CDR1 is SNHLY and CDR2 FYNNEI. This CDR3 is 14 amino acids long. Trimming shortened V by 0 bases and J by 1 base, and 4 bases separated the two germline ends. The CDR3 here is CASSEAGSNQPQHF. The CDR3 DNA reads as TGTGCCAGCAGTGAAGCCGGGAGCAATCAGCCCCAGCATTTT.

The chain carries TRBV27 and TRBJ2-2; D gene uncertain. Germline V gene sequence: CDR1 MNHEY, CDR2 SMNVEV (reference sequence). Between the trimmed V and J ends, which lost 5 bases and 6 bases, there was a span of 7 bases. The CDR3 is 12 residues long. The CDR3 region has the DNA TGTGCCAGCAGTCCGAGATCCGGGGAGCTGTTTTTT. Residues: CASSPRSGELFF.

The chain couples TRBV7-3 to TRBJ2-2, with 11 nucleotides matching TRBD1. Germline CDR1 reads SGHTA; CDR2 reads FQGTGA. Losses at the gene ends were 2 bases for V and 5 bases for J; bases not matched to a gene: 4. This CDR3 contains 16 residues. For the CDR3, the DNA is TGTGCCAGCAGCTTAGGGACAGGGGGTTATACCGGGGAGCTGTTTTTT. Residues: CASSLGTGGYTGELFF.

This clone is medium-sized by share. The chain links TRBV19 to TRBJ2-1; 8 positions match TRBD1. From germline, CDR1 is LNHDA and CDR2 SQIVND (reference sequence). The CDR3 covers 16 residues. V lost 5 bases to trimming and J lost 6 bases; unmatched junction nucleotides: 12. Here the CDR3 reads CASSLRTGWSVNEQFF. The CDR3 DNA is TGTGCCAGTAGTCTTCGGACAGGGTGGAGTGTCAATGAGCAGTTCTTC.

The rearrangement joins TRBV7-6 to TRBJ1-1, with D uncertain. The CDR3 is 16 residues long. CDR1 is SGHVS, CDR2 FNYEAQ, per germline. Trimming left V 0 bases short and J 1 base short, with 12 bases between. The CDR3 sequence: CASSLAGLTTNTEAFF. CDR3 sequence (DNA): TGTGCCAGCAGCTTAGCAGGTCTTACCACGAACACTGAAGCTTTCTTT. Full variable domain (remainder filled in from reference TRBV7-6 and TRBJ1-1): GAGVSQSPRYKVTKRGQDVALRCDPISGHVSLYWYRQALGQGPEFLTYFNYEAQQDKSGLPNDRFSAERPEGSISTLTIQRTEQRDSAMYRCASSLAGLTTNTEAFFGQGTRLTVV.

The chain has TRBV25-1 and TRBJ1-4; D remains unclear. The V gene lost 4 bases and the J gene lost 3 bases, with 15 bases spanning the gap. Germline V gene lookup returns CDR1 MGHDK and CDR2 SYGVNS. The length of the CDR3 is 16 residues. The CDR3 is CASSGGRRSANEKLFF. The CDR3, as DNA: TGTGCCAGCAGTGGAGGGAGAAGGTCCGCTAATGAAAAACTGTTTTTT.

The genes are TRBV9 and TRBJ2-1; 7 bases align to TRBD1. The CDR3 is made up of 15 amino acids. The V segment lost 3 bases and the J segment 5 bases; nucleotides outside the gene matches: 8. CDR1 is SGDLS and CDR2 is YYNGEE in the germline V gene. The CDR3 reads CASSASKGQHNEQFF. The CDR3 DNA sequence: TGTGCCAGCAGCGCCTCTAAGGGACAGCACAATGAGCAGTTCTTC.

This chain connects TRBV5-4 to TRBJ2-3, with 10 bases matching TRBD2. J lost 2 bases, V lost 3 bases, and 6 bases had no gene match. Per germline, CDR1 SGHNT and CDR2 YYREEE (reference sequence). The CDR3 runs to 16 residues. The CDR3 nucleotides read TGTGCCAGCAGCTCGGGGCTAGCGGGAGTCACAGATACGCAGTATTTT. It yields the protein CASSSGLAGVTDTQYF.

The gene calls are TRBV2 and TRBJ1-4, with D unresolved. Germline V gene data show CDR1 as SNHLY and CDR2 as FYNNEI. The V end lost 6 bases, the J end lost 7 bases, and 9 bases lay between the germline ends. The length of the CDR3 is 12 residues. The CDR3 DNA follows: TGTGCCAGCAGGGAGGTTTTTGAAAAACTGTTTTTT. It yields the protein CASREVFEKLFF.